The T cell receptor beta chain described here comes from a study of OX40 agonist ivuxolimab in advanced cancers. Clones were sequenced by immunoSEQ multiplex PCR, and TCRdb holds only the in-frame ones, with some missing. The sample has more than 65,000 clones, about 88% seen once; the top ten hold 17%. Germline V gives CDR1 ENHRY, CDR2 SYGVKD. Trimming cost V 2 bases and J 4 bases; bases outside gene matches: 8. This CDR3 has 17 amino acids. The sample in question was CD4+ or CD8+ T cells sorted from blood, obtained in a trial of the OX40 agonist ivuxolimab. The clonotype was recovered from an adult with an advanced solid tumor such as melanoma, head and neck, liver or kidney cancer. The rearrangement links TRBV10-3 to TRBJ2-7, with 13 bases lining up with TRBD2. The CDR3 DNA sequence: TGTGCCATCAGTGAGGCCGGGACTAGCGGGGACCCGTACGAGCAGTACTTC. Translation: CAISEAGTSGDPYEQYF.